Following are 26 T cell receptor beta chains from one sample sequenced in a study of blood T cell repertoires in COVID-19 (TCRdb year 2020). Libraries were made using the immunoSEQ multiplex PCR assay. TCRdb took this table from immuneACCESS and kept in-frame rearrangements with V and J called. Such tables lack part of the clones; where checked against another copy, unresolved V genes explain under half of the gap, and the rest is unexplained. The sample includes roughly 97,000 clones, with roughly four fifths observed a single time. The top ten constitute 2.5% to 3.5% of the sample. Sequenced: peripheral blood. The origin of the receptors is a woman at least 80 years old with active or convalescent COVID-19.

The gene calls are TRBV5-1 and TRBJ2-3; 8 bases agree with TRBD2. CDR1 and CDR2 from the germline V gene are SGHRS and YFSETQ. V gave up 1 base and J gave up 7 bases; unmatched junction bases: 5. CDR3 length: 14 amino acids. The CDR3 sequence: CASSLSGSLNTQYF. In DNA, the CDR3 is TGCGCCAGCAGCTTGAGCGGGAGTTTGAATACGCAGTATTTT.

The V call is TRBV5-5, the J call TRBJ1-1, with TRBD1 as a possible D gene (6 bases). The CDR3 has 15 amino acids. Germline V gene sequence: CDR1 SGHKS, CDR2 YYEKEE (reference sequence). V shed 0 bases and J shed 11 bases, with 20 bases lying between them. The CDR3 loop is CASSLAGSGGGLAFF. Written as DNA, the CDR3 is TGTGCCAGCAGCTTGGCCGGATCGGGGGGCGGGCTGGCTTTCTTT.

This chain links TRBV7-9 with TRBJ2-7, with 13 bases matching TRBD2. The germline V gene has CDR1 SEHNR and CDR2 FQNEAQ (reference sequence). J was trimmed by 4 bases and V by 5 bases; bases with no gene match: 11. The CDR3 has 17 residues. The CDR3 DNA is TGTGCCAGCAGCCTCAGTTTCGGACTAGCGGGAGATTACGAGCAGTACTTC. Amino acids: CASSLSFGLAGDYEQYF.

DNA of the CDR3: TGTGCCAGCAGTGGATCTAGCGGACTCACCGGGGAGCTGTTTTTT. Translated: CASSGSSGLTGELFF. The gene calls are TRBV25-1 and TRBJ2-2; 7 bases align to TRBD2. The CDR3 is 15 amino acids. Germline V gives CDR1 MGHDK, CDR2 SYGVNS. V shed 4 bases and J 4 bases; nucleotides not matched to a gene: 6.

This clone was detected only a few times. V gene TRBV16 combines with J gene TRBJ1-2; 8 bases match TRBD1. Germline V gene data show CDR1 as KGHSY and CDR2 as FQNENV. With V trimmed by 0 bases and J by 2 bases, 8 bases remained unmatched. CDR3 length: 17 amino acids. The CDR3 nucleotides are TGTGCCAGCAGCCAATCAGTCAGGGGGCGCGTAAACTATGGCTACACCTTC. Amino acids: CASSQSVRGRVNYGYTF.

The chain has TRBV10-3 and TRBJ1-1, with 7 bases that match TRBD1. This CDR3 region has 14 residues. The germline V gene encodes CDR1 ENHRY and CDR2 SYGVKD. After removal of 3 bases from V and 6 bases from J, the junction contained 7 bases not matched to a gene. The CDR3 spells CAISEGRGDAEAFF. CDR3 nucleotide sequence: TGTGCCATCAGTGAAGGCAGGGGGGACGCTGAAGCTTTCTTT.

The chain joins TRBV5-1 to TRBJ1-1; no definite D call. The CDR3 loop spans 15 amino acids. The V and J ends lost 4 bases and 4 bases respectively, with 17 bases between them. Per germline, CDR1 SGHRS and CDR2 YFSETQ. The CDR3 nucleotides read TGCGCCAGCAGCCCCGCGGGGAAGGGAAGCACTGAAGCTTTCTTT. This codes for CASSPAGKGSTEAFF.

The CDR3 DNA reads TGTGCCAGCAGCGTAAGTGCAGGGTCCGGTGGAAACACCATATATTTT. The encoded protein is CASSVSAGSGGNTIYF. This rearrangement joins TRBV9 to TRBJ1-3, with a tentative D call TRBD1 (5 bases). V was clipped by 1 base and J by 3 bases, with 14 bases between them. Germline CDR1 is SGDLS and CDR2 is YYNGEE. The CDR3 extends over 16 amino acids.

The chain has TRBV2 and TRBJ1-5, with unresolved D. V was pared by 5 bases and J by 6 bases, with 20 bases between. CDR3 length: 16 amino acids. From germline, CDR1 is SNHLY and CDR2 FYNNEI. Written as DNA, the CDR3 is TGTGCCAGCAGTTTCCCCGACTCTTTCCAAGGTCAGCCCCAGCATTTT. Translating gives CASSFPDSFQGQPQHF.

The chain combines TRBV7-2 with TRBJ2-2; D might be TRBD2 (5 bases). The CDR3 is 17 residues long. Trimming removed 1 base at V and 8 bases at J, with 20 bases between. Per the germline V gene, CDR1 is SGHTA and CDR2 is FQGNSA. Here the CDR3 reads CASSLELGSGPTGELFF. CDR3 nucleotides: TGTGCCAGCAGCTTAGAGTTGGGGAGCGGACCAACTGGGGAGCTGTTTTTT. The full variable domain, with the rest looked up from reference TRBV7-2 and TRBJ2-2, is GAGVSQSPSNKVTEKGKDVELRCDPISGHTALYWYRQSLGQGLEFLIYFQGNSAPDKSGLPSDRFSAERTGGSVSTLTIQRTQQEDSAVYLCASSLELGSGPTGELFFGEGSRLTVL.

For the CDR3, the DNA is TGTGCCAGCAGCTTAGGTGACAGGTCTAACTATGGCTACACCTTC. Protein sequence: CASSLGDRSNYGYTF. This chain uses TRBV11-2 with TRBJ1-2, with D possibly being TRBD1 (6 bases). The germline gives CDR1 SGHAT, CDR2 FQNNGV. The CDR3 consists of 15 residues. With 1 base removed from V and 0 bases from J, the gap between germline ends came to 9 bases.

The rearrangement uses TRBV24-1 and TRBJ2-1; 7 nucleotides line up with TRBD1. Germline assignment: CDR1 KGHDR and CDR2 SFDVKD. V lost 3 bases to trimming and J lost 12 bases; unmatched junction nucleotides: 10. This CDR3 spans 14 amino acids. In DNA form, the CDR3 reads TGTGCCACCAGTGATAAGACAGGGAACCTCGGGCAGTTCTTC. This translates into CATSDKTGNLGQFF.

The CDR3: CASSPIRLAGAGELFF. The CDR3 coding sequence is TGTGCCAGCTCACCGATTCGGCTAGCGGGAGCCGGGGAGCTGTTTTTT. The V call is TRBV18, the J call TRBJ2-2, with 10 bases aligning to TRBD2. J gave up 6 bases and V 3 bases, and 7 bases lay outside the gene matches. This CDR3 region has 16 residues. Germline V lookup: CDR1 KGHSH, CDR2 LQKENI. The whole variable domain, remainder taken from reference TRBV18 and TRBJ2-2, is NAGVMQNPRHLVRRRGQEARLRCSPMKGHSHVYWYRQLPEEGLKFMVYLQKENIIDESGMPKERFSAEFPKEGPSILRIQQVVRGDSAAYFCASSPIRLAGAGELFFGEGSRLTVL.

This clone was found a few times. This chain links TRBV3-1 (or the pseudogene TRBV3-2) with TRBJ1-5, with D possibly matching TRBD1 (6 bases). The CDR3 has 16 amino acids. Germline-derived CDR1 and CDR2 are LGHDT and YNNKEL (reference sequence). V lost 1 base to trimming and J lost 7 bases, with 17 bases between them. This chain's CDR3 is CASSQGGGLLGQPQHF. The CDR3 bases are TGTGCCAGCAGCCAAGGAGGGGGTCTACTTGGCCAGCCCCAGCATTTT.

V is TRBV7-9 and J is TRBJ1-2, with 10 bases matching TRBD1. J lost 8 bases, V lost 3 bases, and 6 bases had no gene match. Germline V gene data show CDR1 as SEHNR and CDR2 as FQNEAQ (reference sequence). The CDR3 sequence is 14 residues long. The CDR3 reads CASSFSGTGDGYTF. CDR3 nucleotide sequence: TGTGCCAGCAGCTTTTCTGGGACAGGGGACGGCTACACCTTC.

The CDR3 is CASSEGGGNQPQHF. CDR3 coding DNA: TGTGCCAGCAGTGAAGGTGGAGGCAATCAGCCCCAGCATTTT. This sequence joins TRBV6-1 and TRBJ1-5; D remains unclear. Trimming shortened V by 1 base and J by 2 bases, and 6 bases separated the two germline ends. Germline CDR1 MNHNS, CDR2 SASEGT. CDR3 size: 14 residues.

The V and J genes are TRBV5-1 and TRBJ1-3; D gene uncertain. The V and J ends lost 4 bases and 4 bases respectively, with 15 bases between them. The CDR3 sequence is 15 residues long. Per germline, CDR1 SGHRS and CDR2 YFSETQ. The CDR3 sequence is CASSPQAPPGNTIYF. As DNA, the CDR3 is TGCGCCAGCAGCCCCCAAGCGCCCCCCGGAAACACCATATATTTT. Full variable domain (missing parts from reference TRBV5-1 and TRBJ1-3): KAGVTQTPRYLIKTRGQQVTLSCSPISGHRSVSWYQQTPGQGLQFLFEYFSETQRNKGNFPGRFSGRQFSNSRSEMNVSTLELGDSALYLCASSPQAPPGNTIYFGEGSWLTVV.

V and J are TRBV7-2 and TRBJ2-2; 7 nucleotides align to TRBD1. The CDR3 extends over 15 amino acids. Trimming removed 3 bases from V and 0 bases from J; junction bases left unmatched: 1. Per germline, CDR1 SGHTA and CDR2 FQGNSA. The CDR3 sequence is CASSLQGANTGELFF. As DNA, the CDR3 is TGTGCCAGCAGCTTGCAGGGGGCGAACACCGGGGAGCTGTTTTTT.

This clone was counted once. This sequence joins TRBV28 and TRBJ2-2, with a weak D call TRBD2 (6 bases). Trimming cost V 7 bases and J 5 bases, with 17 bases left between them. CDR1 and CDR2 from the germline V gene are MDHEN and SYDVKM. The CDR3 has 15 residues. The CDR3 region is CASIRGGSGTGELFF. CDR3 nucleotide sequence: TGTGCCAGCATACGTGGAGGGTCGGGGACCGGGGAGCTGTTTTTT.

The chain uses TRBV5-6 and TRBJ2-5, with D possibly matching TRBD1 (5 bases). CDR3 length equals 14 residues. Germline assignment: CDR1 SGHDT and CDR2 YYEEEE. With 3 bases removed from V and 1 base from J, the gap between germline ends came to 10 bases. The CDR3 is CASSSETVQETQYF. CDR3 sequence (DNA): TGTGCCAGCAGCTCGGAGACAGTCCAAGAGACCCAGTACTTC.

This clone has just a few counts. This sequence joins TRBV7-9 and TRBJ1-4; D is perhaps TRBD1 (5 bases). Trimming stripped 3 bases from V and 4 bases from J, with 12 bases between. Per the germline V gene, CDR1 is SEHNR and CDR2 is FQNEAQ (reference sequence). This CDR3 comprises 15 residues. The CDR3 nucleotides read TGTGCCAGCAGCTTCCTTCCAGGGAATAATGAAAAACTGTTTTTT. Protein product: CASSFLPGNNEKLFF.

The V gene is TRBV3-1 (or the pseudogene TRBV3-2), the J gene TRBJ1-5; no clear D. Germline CDR1 and CDR2: LGHDT and YNNKEL (reference sequence). The CDR3 spans 14 residues. Trimming removed 5 bases from V and 6 bases from J, with 14 bases in between. The CDR3 DNA reads as TGTGCCAGCAGCTGGCGGGGATTCGGTCAGCCCCAGCATTTT. This translates into CASSWRGFGQPQHF.

The V gene is TRBV6-2 or TRBV6-3, the J gene TRBJ1-2; TRBD1 might be the D (6 bases). Trimming took 6 bases from V and 2 from J, leaving 16 bases between them. The length of the CDR3 is 15 residues. Germline CDR1 reads MNHEY; CDR2 reads SVGEGT. CDR3 in DNA: TGTGCCAGCAGATACCTGGGACAACGGAACTATGGCTACACCTTC. Translation: CASRYLGQRNYGYTF.

This clone was counted a single time. The chain links TRBV6-5 to TRBJ1-4; maybe TRBD1 (5 bases). CDR1 MNHEY and CDR2 SVGAGI come from the germline V gene. This CDR3 is built from 13 residues. The germline V and J ends were trimmed by 5 bases and 6 bases, with 10 bases remaining between them. CDR3 nucleotide sequence: TGTGCCAGCAGTCCAGGGAGGGATGAAAAACTGTTTTTT. Amino acid sequence: CASSPGRDEKLFF.

The chain joins TRBV2 to TRBJ2-7; D perhaps matches TRBD1 (6 bases). V shed 6 bases and J shed 2 bases, with 14 bases lying between them. The CDR3 totals 14 residues. CDR1 is SNHLY, CDR2 FYNNEI, per germline. Here the CDR3 DNA reads TGTGCCAGCAGGGGACAAACAAGAACCTACGAGCAGTACTTC. This sequence encodes CASRGQTRTYEQYF.

The chain employs TRBV28 and TRBJ1-1; D perhaps matches TRBD1 (5 bases). The V and J ends lost 8 bases and 3 bases respectively, with 19 bases between them. Germline V gives CDR1 MDHEN, CDR2 SYDVKM. The CDR3 is made up of 15 amino acids. CDR3 coding DNA: TGTGCCAGCTCCTGGGGTGGGCAGGGATACACTGAAGCTTTCTTT. Translating it yields CASSWGGQGYTEAFF.